This T cell receptor beta chain originates from a study of spatial heterogeneity in lung cancer (dated by TCRdb to about 2019). Context from the whole study: Beta-chain transcripts were consistently detected in greater numbers than alpha-chain transcripts, which likely reflects a higher abundance of beta-chain transcripts. Both alpha and beta chains were TCR-sequenced in samples taken at surgery, namely 220 tumor regions, around 70 matched nontumor lung samples and 50 to 60 PBMC samples. TCR repertoire features were related to nonsynonymous mutation counts determined by whole-exome sequencing of tumor tissue. The study quantitatively compared TCR alpha and beta repertoires across multiple tumor regions, matched nontumor lung and blood in non-small cell lung cancer. In the raw uncorrected reads, each unique combination of TCR and UMI appeared more than ten times on average.

Concerning this clonotype: Its antigen is currently not known. The record has no base qualities; no much larger clone is one base away.

Library preparation employed 5' RACE. Sequencing took place on a NextSeq 500. The TCR library protocol attached a unique molecular identifier to each TCR cDNA molecule to allow correction of PCR and sequencing errors. The published analysis was carried out like this. TCR identification, UMI-based error correction and CDR3 extraction were performed with Decombinator tools. TCRs above a frequency of 2 per 1,000, corresponding to the top 1% of the tumor frequency distribution, were defined as expanded. Each repertoire was subsampled 100 times to 5,000 TCRs, after which Renyi diversity was computed with the R vegan package. CDR3 similarity networks were built from amino acid triplet string-kernel similarity, connecting CDR3s with pairwise similarity above 0.82. Starting from the raw public reads, TCRdb applied fastp trimming at Q25, assembled clones with MiXCR and retained in-frame beta chains. Rows are unified per CDR3 protein, each entry keeping the most common DNA and genes. The V and J calls come from TCRdb's annotation, not from the publication. Across this sample there are 30,000 to 45,000 distinct CDR3 sequences, with 5.2% seen only once. Around 26% of the sample comes from the top ten.

CDR1 and CDR2 (SQVTM, ANQGSEA) derive from the germline V gene. Trimming removed 4 bases from V and 1 base from J, leaving 10 bases between the germline ends. From its cysteine to its phenylalanine, the CDR3 spans 13 amino acids. Just the 39-base CDR3 DNA is kept, in frame starting at base 1. What the research found in general, with its limitations: Additional single-cell paired TCR alpha and beta sequencing was considered necessary to confirm, at a functional level, the hypothesis that regional TCRs recognize regional mutations. Ubiquitous expanded tumor TCRs were found in blood more often at tumor resection than at routine follow-up.

The label giving this sample's time point can be read as: sample taken at primary tumor resection. Whole RNA extracted from tumor and nontumor lung tissue, or from cryopreserved PBMC samples, was used for TCR sequencing without cell sorting. Donors were 70 or so patients with early-stage, untreated non-small cell lung cancer from the lung TRACERx cohort. A patient was chosen for TCR sequencing only when enough RNA was available from at least two tumor regions. The TCR was taken from a female donor with early-stage non-small cell lung cancer. Recombination linked TRBV29-1 to TRBJ2-5, with the D gene not confidently named. The specimen comprised PBMCs, sampled at surgery. The CDR3 here reads CSVGLWVQETQYF. DNA sequence: TGCAGCGTTGGGTTATGGGTCCAAGAGACCCAGTACTTC. The variable domain in full, with residues beyond the CDR3 obtained from the reference TRBV29-1 and TRBJ2-5 genes, is SAVISQKPSRDICQRGTSLTIQCQVDSQVTMMFWYRQQPGQSLTLIATANQGSEATYESGFVIDKFPISRPNLTFSTLTVSNMSPEDSSIYLCSVGLWVQETQYFGPGTRLLVL.